This TCR beta chain came from a study of cytomegalovirus exposure and HLA in healthy donors (dated by TCRdb to between 2016 and 2019). For the study in its entirety: An earlier analysis of 587 of the donors reported about 280 Gb of sequence data and 117 million unique TCR beta sequences obtained from about 180 million T cells. An early release covering 550 to 700 HLA-typed donors comprised about 310 gigabases of sequencing data and about 90 million unique TCR sequences. Among the roughly 390 genotyped donors, more than 70% belonged to the genetic ancestry cluster associated with self-reported Caucasian donors. The study aimed to test whether cataloging public T cell receptors could reveal signatures of past pathogen exposure. The T cell repertoires of around 670 subjects were profiled by immunosequencing and related to cytomegalovirus serostatus. In addition to the first cohort of around 670 subjects, a separate validation cohort of 130 or so different subjects was used. To predict cytomegalovirus infection status, the study brought together high-throughput TCR immunosequencing, statistical association of individual TCRs with disease status, and machine learning. In a later analysis, previously published TCR beta repertoires from 600 to 850 donors were re-analyzed and high-resolution HLA genotyping was added so that TCR occurrence patterns could be studied. The later analysis used no new phenotypic data to find candidate immune exposures, relying instead on TCR beta sequences and their occurrence across donors. An earlier analysis of approximately 500 of the donors applied high-throughput TCR beta sequencing to assess whether each TCR beta V gene segment acted as functional or pseudogenic. Donor age, sex, ethnicity and CMV serostatus were compiled alongside the repertoire data. In a later genetic analysis, genome-wide SNP genotypes for about three fifths of the roughly 670 donors were used, and that subset was treated as a discovery cohort. Every repertoire in the discovery cohort had been generated on one and the same sequencing platform. HLA typing covered class I and class II loci at four-digit resolution. The number of donors typed differed by locus, with 629-630 for A, B, C, DRB1 and DQB1, roughly 520 for DQA1, 606 for DPA1, and some 440 for DPB1. Five DR-DQ haplotypes were handled as single units for association and clustering, since linkage in the cohort was strong. Among 300 to 500 genotyped donors of the cohort, an average of approximately 240,000 unique TCR beta nucleotide sequences was sequenced per donor, of which 15% to 20% were non-productive.

Per the germline V gene (reference sequence), LNHDA is the CDR1 and SQIVND is the CDR2. The CDR3 covers 17 residues, taking in both the cysteine and the phenylalanine. Here the CDR3 DNA is all that survives: 51 bases in frame from base 1. V drops 3 bases and J drops 6 bases, leaving 21 bases in between. The method behind the library was the immunoSEQ multiplex PCR assay. For the multiplex PCR, a mixture combining 60 forward primers for TCR Vbeta segments and 13 reverse primers for TCR Jbeta segments was used. The CDR3 region of rearranged TCR beta genes was amplified from genomic DNA by a multiplex PCR assay. The Illumina HiSeq System was used to sequence the amplified TCR beta libraries as 87-base-pair reads. In the authors' own workflow: A later analysis counted some 74 million unique TCR beta chains across the 640 or so repertoires, and roughly 11 million of these chains were shared by at least two donors. Raw reads were error-corrected and collapsed into unique sequences with a nearest-neighbor algorithm that merged closely related sequences to remove PCR and sequencing errors. Alignment of CDR3 sequences to IMGT reference sequences was used to assign V, D and J gene segments. For a sequence to be retained, a match of at least six nucleotides to both a V gene segment and a J gene segment was required. A rearrangement counted as productive if the CDR3 had no stop codons and remained in frame with V and J, and every other rearrangement counted as non-productive. CDR3 was defined by IMGT convention, running from the second conserved V-encoded cysteine to the conserved J-encoded phenylalanine. The earlier analysis of 587 of the donors excluded sequences that lacked an unambiguous match to a single V gene segment. In an earlier analysis of 587 of the donors, V segments were called functional above 56.7% productive rearrangements and were called segregating when the between-donor standard deviation exceeded 5%. A statistical classification framework was built to diagnose cytomegalovirus status from the catalog of TCR beta chain sequences. In a later analysis, TCR nucleotide sequences were compared against IMGT/GENE-DB human TR gene sequences so that V and J genes could be assigned. Using the TCRdist pipeline, a later analysis assigned CDR3 sequences along with most-parsimonious VDJ recombination scenarios. In a later analysis, each TCR beta chain was defined by its CDR3 amino acid sequence together with its V-gene family, and reads without a unique V-gene family were excluded. To address suspected cross-contamination and a sequencing artifact, a later analysis removed around 590 highly shared, low-generation-probability nucleotide sequences. In a later analysis, a clonal expansion index for each public chain was calculated from normalized within-repertoire ranks of inferred template counts. In a later analysis, generation probabilities were computed using a VDJ recombination model fitted to out-of-frame rearrangements, and the results were checked against IGoR. A later analysis scored TCR-TCR, TCR-HLA and TCR-CMV co-occurrence with hypergeometric tests, applying a repertoire-size bias correction to TCR pairs. To estimate false discovery rates, a later analysis permuted the HLA or CMV assignments 20 times. In a later analysis, co-occurring TCRs were grouped using DBSCAN, with TCRdist sequence similarity added in when clustering inside HLA-allele-positive subsets. Repertoires with fewer than 30,000 or more than 120,000 public chains were left out of co-occurrence clustering, as were about 5 repertoires with anomalous nucleotide sharing. The table was pulled from immuneACCESS by TCRdb, which kept in-frame rearrangements only. Such tables lose some clones; where checked, under half of the loss comes from unresolved V genes, and the rest has no known cause. V, J and clone size were drawn from that table, and D and trimming were deduced from the DNA. This sample gives over 150,000 clones in total; around 82% of them show up just once. The leading ten clones occupy under 0.4% of the sample.

Details on this clone: Its binding antigen is unknown. It has no much larger one-base neighbor in the sample; base qualities were not kept.

What the research found in general, with its limitations: The cohort was sequenced for TCR beta chains only, and without alpha or paired-chain data the features that could be detected were limited. Three of the identified cytomegalovirus-associated TCR beta chains were confirmed in vitro to be specific for cytomegalovirus antigens. The earlier analysis of approximately 540 of the donors excluded seventeen rarely observed V segments, including chromosome 9 orphons, because counts were too low. A later analysis found that HLA-associated TCR beta chains were more clonally expanded and had lower generation probabilities than equally common non-associated chains. While some public TCRs were present in many individuals, most TCR sequences turned up only very rarely across donors. In an earlier analysis of some 550 of the donors, most TCR beta V segments were observed in productive rearrangements about 90% or about 30% of the time, broadly matching IMGT annotations. Several of the top co-occurrence clusters appeared to be linked to parvovirus B19, influenza, CMV and Epstein-Barr virus, according to a later analysis. Compared with the approximately 710-donor mean, donors in an Asian-associated ancestry cluster had fewer N-insertions in productive TCRs, according to a later genetic analysis. Linkage disequilibrium might explain the correlated functional status among segregating V segments, but an unknown experimental factor could not be ruled out. According to a later analysis, most CMV-associated TCR beta chains appeared to be HLA-restricted, and the HLA associations seemed to be driven largely by CMV exposure. Because the 87-base-pair reads could not distinguish some IMGT-functional V segments, including TRBV6-2 and TRBV6-3, those segments were excluded. In a later analysis, the rate of TCR association differed among HLA loci, with DRB1 alleles having the most associated TCRs and HLA-C alleles having the fewest. Because some donors lacked HLA typing at each locus, the association tests relied only on the typed subset. An association between a missense DCLRE1C variant and V-gene and J-gene trimming of TCR beta chains was found in a later genetic analysis and replicated in an independent cohort. The study gave a list of 150 to 200 TCR beta chains associated with cytomegalovirus. It was suggested by the authors that the approach could potentially be generalized to other disease states and immunological phenotypes. Roughly uniform sequencing depth across donors was assumed in presence/absence analyses, although this assumption may not hold. Assigning TCR associations to individual alleles was difficult when HLA alleles, especially DR and DQ, strongly co-occurred. At a false discovery rate of 0.05, a later analysis linked approximately 18,000 TCR beta sequences to specific HLA alleles. A further reported finding was that TCR beta sequences accurately predicted the HLA-A and HLA-B alleles for most subjects in the first cohort. A cluster of highly shared sequence variants was judged likely to represent a technical artifact of the sequencing pipeline. For the cohort, immune exposure information was limited to CMV serostatus. The classifier was reported to diagnose cytomegalovirus status with high specificity and sensitivity in both the original cohort and the validation cohort.

The cohort was made up of about 670 healthy bone marrow donors. All cohort members were sampled while nominally healthy, although unrecorded immune exposures were likely present. The donor was CMV seronegative and belonged to the group of more than 300 seronegative cohort members. A peripheral blood sample was provided by each donor, and peripheral blood mononuclear cells were used for TCR beta sequencing. The Qiagen DNeasy Blood Extraction Kit was used to extract genomic DNA from the blood cell samples. This chain joins TRBV19 to TRBJ2-1, with TRBD2 perhaps the D gene, on 7 matching bases. This clonotype was obtained from a boy between 2 and 10 years old in good health and CMV-seronegative. Sequenced material: PBMCs. The sequenced DNA is TGTGCCAGTAGTATTAGTCCCAATTGGCGGGGGCCCAATGAGCAGTTCTTC. It translates to CASSISPNWRGPNEQFF.